A single TCR beta chain is shown here with its context. V was pared by 5 bases and J by 0 bases, with 7 bases of the junction left unmatched. CDR1 and CDR2 (germline): SGHVS, FQNEAQ. This CDR3 comprises 16 residues. TCR beta chains were sequenced at survey level with immunoSEQ. Sequencing used immunoSEQ multiplex PCR; TCRdb keeps in-frame clones, though not all of them. Here the sample spans 45,000 to 60,000 clones, more than 80% being singletons. The sample consisted of PBMCs. This chain links TRBV7-8 with TRBJ2-5; 9 positions agree with TRBD1. The TCR was taken from a man aged 40-49 years with rheumatoid arthritis. For the CDR3, the DNA is TGTGCCAGCAGCCCTTCCGGGACAGGGTACCAAGAGACCCAGTACTTC. Translated, it gives CASSPSGTGYQETQYF.